What follows are 31 T cell receptor beta chains derived from one specimen sequenced in a study of response to subunit inactivated influenza vaccine. TCRdb re-called the RT-PCR reads through MiXCR, storing one row per CDR3 protein. This sample yields more than 400,000 distinct CDR3 sequences, of which more than 7% are seen a single time; around 12% belongs to the top ten. The specimen comprised PBMCs from blood, sampled around 2 years after vaccination. Receptors originate from a man aged 50 to 69 who received an inactivated influenza vaccine.

This clonotype was counted at least ten times. The chain has TRBV20-1 and TRBJ1-5; possible D gene TRBD1, 5 bases. Per the germline V gene, CDR1 is DFQATT and CDR2 is SNEGSKA (reference sequence). This CDR3 spans 15 amino acids. Trimming removed 5 bases at V and 7 bases at J, with 21 bases between. Written as DNA, the CDR3 is TGCAGTGCTGAGACCGCGGACAAGGTCGGACAGCCCCAGCATTTT. As protein: CSAETADKVGQPQHF.

The table lists this clonotype with many counts. The V gene is TRBV24-1, the J gene TRBJ2-1; possibly TRBD1 for D (5 bases). Germline CDR1 and CDR2: KGHDR and SFDVKD. Trimming left V 7 bases short and J 9 bases short, with 12 bases between. CDR3 length: 12 residues. CDR3 protein: CATRDTLGEQFF. The CDR3 coding sequence is TGTGCCACCAGGGACACCCTCGGTGAGCAGTTCTTC.

There are many counts of this clonotype. This rearrangement joins TRBV5-1 to TRBJ2-7; D unresolved. V lost 4 bases to trimming and J lost 4 bases, with 12 bases between them. The CDR3 spans 13 residues. Germline V lookup: CDR1 SGHRS, CDR2 YFSETQ. The CDR3 here is CASSQEAGYEQYF. The CDR3 DNA follows: TGCGCCAGCAGCCAGGAAGCTGGATACGAGCAGTACTTC.

The genes are TRBV27 and TRBJ2-1; 9 positions match TRBD1. Trimming cost V 0 bases and J 7 bases; bases outside gene matches: 7. CDR3 size: 16 residues. CDR1 and CDR2 from the germline V gene are MNHEY and SMNVEV (reference sequence). The CDR3 sequence: CASSLSGGQGRNEQFF. In DNA, the CDR3 is TGTGCCAGCAGTTTATCGGGGGGACAGGGTCGGAATGAGCAGTTCTTC.

The chain couples TRBV5-1 to TRBJ1-2, with D tentatively TRBD1 (5 bases). The CDR3 length is 14 residues. Germline V gene data show CDR1 as SGHRS and CDR2 as YFSETQ. The V and J ends lost 3 bases and 2 bases respectively, with 11 bases between them. CDR3 nucleotide sequence: TGCGCCAGCAGCTACATGACAGAGAACTATGGCTACACCTTC. Translating it yields CASSYMTENYGYTF. The complete variable domain, with remaining parts taken from reference TRBV5-1 and TRBJ1-2, reads KAGVTQTPRYLIKTRGQQVTLSCSPISGHRSVSWYQQTPGQGLQFLFEYFSETQRNKGNFPGRFSGRQFSNSRSEMNVSTLELGDSALYLCASSYMTENYGYTFGSGTRLTVV.

This clonotype turned up a few times. The genes are TRBV18 and TRBJ1-1; no reliable D call. The ends were cut back, 2 bases at V and 6 bases at J, with 16 bases in the middle. Germline V gives CDR1 KGHSH, CDR2 LQKENI. The length of the CDR3 is 15 residues. Written as DNA, the CDR3 is TGTGCCAGCTCACCAGACCTGGTGTTACATGCTGAAGCTTTCTTT. Encoded protein: CASSPDLVLHAEAFF. Together with reference TRBV18 and TRBJ1-1, the CDR3 gives the full variable domain: NAGVMQNPRHLVRRRGQEARLRCSPMKGHSHVYWYRQLPEEGLKFMVYLQKENIIDESGMPKERFSAEFPKEGPSILRIQQVVRGDSAAYFCASSPDLVLHAEAFFGQGTRLTVV.

This clonotype was seen more than once but under ten times. This sequence joins TRBV11-2 and TRBJ2-6, with D perhaps matching TRBD1 or TRBD2 (5 bases each). CDR3 size: 17 residues. V was clipped by 4 bases and J by 0 bases, with 13 bases between them. Germline V gives CDR1 SGHAT, CDR2 FQNNGV. CDR3 protein: CASSSTWGYSGANVLTF. DNA for the CDR3: TGTGCCAGCAGCTCCACTTGGGGGTACTCTGGGGCCAACGTCCTGACTTTC.

This clonotype was seen more than once but under ten times. V gene TRBV5-1 combines with J gene TRBJ2-7, with D perhaps assigned TRBD1 or TRBD2 (5 bases each). Trimming took off 3 bases at V and 4 bases at J, with 14 bases between the two ends. This CDR3 has 14 residues. Germline CDR1 SGHRS, CDR2 YFSETQ. DNA for the CDR3: TGCGCCAGCAGCTCAAATCAGGGACCATACGAGCAGTACTTC. This encodes CASSSNQGPYEQYF.

This clonotype has ten or more counts. This sequence joins TRBV9 and TRBJ2-1; either TRBD1 or TRBD2 may supply D (5 bases each). Germline V gene lookup returns CDR1 SGDLS and CDR2 YYNGEE. This CDR3 is built from 16 residues. V dropped 0 bases and J dropped 7 bases, with 17 bases sitting between them. The CDR3 DNA reads TGTGCCAGCAGCGTAGATGGCCGTGGGACCGAGAATGAGCAGTTCTTC. This encodes CASSVDGRGTENEQFF.

This clonotype was found a few times. The chain employs TRBV20-1 and TRBJ1-5; D is ambiguous. Trimming removed 6 bases from V and 3 bases from J, with 9 bases in between. Germline CDR1 reads DFQATT; CDR2 reads SNEGSKA (reference sequence). The CDR3 runs to 12 residues. CDR3 region: CSAKLYNQPQHF. The CDR3 DNA reads TGCAGTGCAAAGTTATACAATCAGCCCCAGCATTTT.

This clonotype has a count of ten or more. The chain combines TRBV10-3 with TRBJ2-5; D unresolved. CDR1 and CDR2 (germline): ENHRY, SYGVKD. The CDR3 totals 11 residues. Trimming cost V 0 bases and J 5 bases, with 1 base left between them. CDR3 protein: CAISESETQYF. CDR3 DNA: TGTGCCATCAGTGAGTCGGAGACCCAGTACTTC.

The sample holds a few counts of this clonotype. The J gene is TRBJ2-7, the V gene TRBV11-2, with TRBD2 as a possible D gene (6 bases). The CDR3 has 15 amino acids. Trimming left V 0 bases short and J 5 bases short, with 14 bases between. Per the germline V gene, CDR1 is SGHAT and CDR2 is FQNNGV. Here the CDR3 DNA reads TGTGCCAGCAGCTTAGACGTCGGCGGGGTCCACGAGCAGTACTTC. Translated, it gives CASSLDVGGVHEQYF. The full variable domain, its missing parts supplied by reference TRBV11-2 and TRBJ2-7, is EAGVAQSPRYKIIEKRQSVAFWCNPISGHATLYWYQQILGQGPKLLIQFQNNGVVDDSQLPKDRFSAERLKGVDSTLKIQPAKLEDSAVYLCASSLDVGGVHEQYFGPGTRLTVT.

The chain has TRBV15 and TRBJ2-1, with 11 nucleotides matching TRBD2. J lost 7 bases, V lost 4 bases, and 9 bases had no gene match. CDR1 and CDR2 from the germline V gene are LNHNV and YYDKDF (reference sequence). This CDR3 contains 16 residues. CDR3 region: CATSNFSGGARNEQFF. The CDR3 bases are TGTGCCACCAGCAACTTTAGCGGGGGGGCCCGAAATGAGCAGTTCTTC.

This clonotype has at least ten counts. The V gene is TRBV5-1, the J gene TRBJ2-7, with TRBD2 matching over 10 bases. The trim removed 2 bases at V and 3 bases at J, leaving 5 bases unmatched. CDR3 size: 15 residues. The germline CDR1 and CDR2 sequences are SGHRS and YFSETQ. CDR3 nucleotides: TGCGCCAGCAGCTTCGACCTAGCGGGGGTCTACGAGCAGTACTTC. The encoded protein is CASSFDLAGVYEQYF.

This clonotype was counted at least ten times. The CDR3: CASSYRWNTEAFF. The CDR3 DNA is TGTGCCAGCAGTTACCGATGGAACACTGAAGCTTTCTTT. This chain connects TRBV6-5 to TRBJ1-1; unclear D gene. V was pared by 2 bases and J by 1 base, with 5 bases between. There are 13 residues in the CDR3. Germline CDR1 is MNHEY and CDR2 is SVGAGI.

There are many counts of this clonotype. The chain recombines TRBV28 with TRBJ1-1; unclear D gene. Trimming left V 5 bases short and J 6 bases short, with 7 bases between. Germline V gene sequence: CDR1 MDHEN, CDR2 SYDVKM. CDR3 size: 11 residues. The CDR3 loop reads CASSLRAEAFF. The CDR3 bases are TGTGCCAGCAGTCTGAGGGCTGAAGCTTTCTTT.

This clonotype was recorded a few times. The chain links TRBV20-1 to TRBJ1-5; D ambiguous. The V end lost 3 bases, the J end lost 0 bases, and 9 bases lay between the germline ends. This CDR3 has 14 residues. Germline values: CDR1 DFQATT, CDR2 SNEGSKA (reference sequence). The CDR3 DNA follows: TGCAGTGCTAGTGGGAGAACTAGCAATCAGCCCCAGCATTTT. This sequence encodes CSASGRTSNQPQHF.

This clonotype was seen more than once but under ten times. The chain employs TRBV6-5 and TRBJ2-7; a weak D match, TRBD2 (5 bases). The CDR3 has 13 residues. Trimming shortened V by 5 bases and J by 4 bases, and 12 bases separated the two germline ends. The germline V gene has CDR1 MNHEY and CDR2 SVGAGI. This CDR3 is CASSVLDFYEQYF. The CDR3 DNA reads TGTGCCAGCAGTGTACTGGACTTTTACGAGCAGTACTTC.

This clonotype was observed at least ten times. This chain links TRBV5-1 with TRBJ2-1, with 8 bases identical to TRBD2. The CDR3 contains 16 residues. With V trimmed by 2 bases and J by 8 bases, 12 bases remained unmatched. The germline gives CDR1 SGHRS, CDR2 YFSETQ. CDR3 region: CASSLASGSLRYEQFF. CDR3 coding DNA: TGCGCCAGCAGCTTAGCGAGCGGGAGTTTGCGTTATGAGCAGTTCTTC. The full variable domain, rest sourced from reference TRBV5-1 and TRBJ2-1, is KAGVTQTPRYLIKTRGQQVTLSCSPISGHRSVSWYQQTPGQGLQFLFEYFSETQRNKGNFPGRFSGRQFSNSRSEMNVSTLELGDSALYLCASSLASGSLRYEQFFGPGTRLTVL.

The chain recombines TRBV5-1 with TRBJ2-7; TRBD1 aligns across 7 bases. The length of the CDR3 is 13 residues. Per the germline V gene, CDR1 is SGHRS and CDR2 is YFSETQ. After removal of 2 bases from V and 5 bases from J, the junction contained 4 bases not matched to a gene. In DNA form, the CDR3 reads TGCGCCAGCAGCTTCGACAGGGTGAACGAGCAGTACTTC. Protein sequence: CASSFDRVNEQYF.

This chain uses TRBV2 with TRBJ2-1; weak D call: TRBD2 (5 bases). Looked up from germline, CDR1 is SNHLY and CDR2 is FYNNEI. The CDR3 totals 13 residues. V lost 8 bases to trimming and J lost 6 bases, with 14 bases between them. CDR3 loop: CASGGGLSNEQFF. Written as DNA, the CDR3 is TGTGCCAGCGGCGGAGGCCTATCCAATGAGCAGTTCTTC.

In this sample, this clonotype turned up a few times. The rearrangement uses TRBV24-1 and TRBJ1-2; possible D gene TRBD1, 5 bases. Germline V gene lookup returns CDR1 KGHDR and CDR2 SFDVKD. This CDR3 is built from 13 residues. Trimming pared 2 bases from V and 13 bases from J, leaving 16 bases between. CDR3 loop: CATSDSPEGEATF. The CDR3 nucleotides are TGTGCCACCAGTGATTCGCCTGAAGGGGAGGCCACCTTC.

The J gene is TRBJ1-3, the V gene TRBV12-3 or TRBV12-4, with 7 bases identical to TRBD1. The CDR3 runs to 13 residues. The V and J ends lost 6 bases and 7 bases, in that order; junction bases with no gene match: 6. The CDR3 DNA reads TGTGCCAGCAGGGAGACAGGGCAGAACACCATATATTTT. It specifies CASRETGQNTIYF.

Many counts were recorded for this clonotype. DNA of the CDR3: TGCAGCGTTCTGCATCCAGGATGGAATGAGCAGTTCTTC. Protein: CSVLHPGWNEQFF. The chain combines TRBV29-1 with TRBJ2-1; D is undetermined. The CDR3 spans 13 residues. V lost 5 bases to trimming and J lost 7 bases, with 15 bases between them. The germline V gene encodes CDR1 SQVTM and CDR2 ANQGSEA.

This clonotype was recorded only once. V usage is TRBV20-1 and J usage is TRBJ2-3; tentative D call: TRBD2 (5 bases). Germline V gene sequence: CDR1 DFQATT, CDR2 SNEGSKA (reference sequence). This CDR3 is built from 12 residues. The CDR3 DNA sequence: TGCAGCGCCGGGAAGCAGGCAGATACGCAGTATTTT. This codes for CSAGKQADTQYF.

This clonotype came up many times. The rearrangement joins TRBV12-3 or TRBV12-4 to TRBJ2-7; D remains unclear. Trimming stripped 4 bases from V and 2 bases from J, with 9 bases between. This CDR3 contains 13 residues. CDR3 residues: CASSSPLTYEQYF. The CDR3 DNA follows: TGTGCCAGCAGTTCCCCGCTCACCTACGAGCAGTACTTC.

Many counts were recorded for this clonotype. The V gene is TRBV4-3, the J gene TRBJ2-2; perhaps TRBD2 as D (6 bases). Germline V gene data show CDR1 as LGHNA and CDR2 as YSLEER. The ends were cut back, 0 bases at V and 6 bases at J, with 14 bases in the middle. This CDR3 is 16 amino acids long. This CDR3 is CASSQDGGVKSGELFF. Here the CDR3 DNA reads TGCGCCAGCAGCCAAGACGGGGGAGTGAAATCCGGGGAGCTGTTTTTT.

CDR3 residues: CASSLGISGAVQYF. CDR3 DNA: TGTGCCAGCAGCTTAGGAATTAGCGGGGCGGTTCAGTACTTC. The chain carries TRBV7-2 and TRBJ2-4; 8 bases fit TRBD2. Trimming at V came to 1 base and at J to 11 bases, leaving 7 bases not matched to a gene. The germline gives CDR1 SGHTA, CDR2 FQGNSA. The CDR3 is made up of 14 amino acids.

This chain uses TRBV19 with TRBJ1-5; D is ambiguous. The CDR3 sequence is 12 residues long. Germline V gene sequence: CDR1 LNHDA, CDR2 SQIVND (reference sequence). Trimming stripped 7 bases from V and 0 bases from J, with 4 bases between. CDR3 in amino acids: CASKTSNQPQHF. CDR3 nucleotides: TGTGCCAGTAAGACTAGCAATCAGCCCCAGCATTTT.

A few counts support this clonotype. V is TRBV25-1 and J is TRBJ1-4, with 7 bases lining up with TRBD1. This CDR3 has 13 residues. V gave up 7 bases and J gave up 4 bases; unmatched junction bases: 3. CDR1 and CDR2 (germline): MGHDK, SYGVNS. CDR3 residues: CASTGQLNEKLFF. The CDR3 nucleotides read TGTGCCAGCACGGGACAGCTTAATGAAAAACTGTTTTTT.

This clonotype came up a few times. The chain uses TRBV29-1 and TRBJ2-7, with 7 bases lining up with TRBD1. Trimming removed 3 bases from V and 2 bases from J; junction bases left unmatched: 13. Germline assignment: CDR1 SQVTM and CDR2 ANQGSEA. This CDR3 contains 16 residues. CDR3 protein: CSVETIGDSHPYEQYF. CDR3 sequence (DNA): TGCAGCGTTGAGACCATAGGGGACAGCCACCCCTACGAGCAGTACTTC.